These 18 T cell receptor beta chains share one sample of origin, sequenced in a study of cytomegalovirus exposure and HLA in healthy donors. Amplification used 60 Vbeta primers and 13 Jbeta primers. Sequenced by immunoSEQ multiplex PCR; TCRdb stores in-frame clones only, minus some. The table includes under 200,000 clones, around 80% detected once. The sample taken for sequencing was PBMCs. The receptors were gathered from a human donor in good health.

V and J are TRBV7-2 and TRBJ1-1; D perhaps matches TRBD1 (6 bases). The V end was cut by 4 bases, the J end by 4 bases, with 16 bases between. The V gene's germline CDR1 is SGHTA and CDR2 FQGNSA. CDR3 size: 15 residues. The CDR3 sequence is CASSWRGGAGTEAFF. The CDR3 DNA sequence: TGTGCCAGCAGCTGGCGCGGGGGCGCGGGCACTGAAGCTTTCTTT.

There are a few counts of this clone. The chain employs TRBV19 and TRBJ2-3; possibly TRBD1 for D (5 bases). CDR3 length: 15 amino acids. The germline V gene has CDR1 LNHDA and CDR2 SQIVND (reference sequence). With 6 bases removed from V and 8 bases from J, the gap between germline ends came to 21 bases. The CDR3 sequence: CASRTTTGHIGTQYF. Here the CDR3 DNA reads TGTGCCAGTAGAACAACAACAGGACATATCGGTACGCAGTATTTT.

This clone was detected once. This chain links TRBV11-2 with TRBJ2-2; 7 nucleotides match TRBD1. CDR1 is SGHAT and CDR2 is FQNNGV in the germline V gene. This CDR3 is 17 amino acids long. The trim removed 4 bases at V and 0 bases at J, leaving 8 bases unmatched. The CDR3 here is CASSSPRDSSNTGELFF. The CDR3 coding sequence is TGTGCCAGCAGCTCCCCCCGGGACAGCTCGAACACCGGGGAGCTGTTTTTT.

This chain connects TRBV23-1 to TRBJ1-6; 8 bases agree with TRBD1. TRBV23-1 is an ORF, and what it does is uncertain. CDR3 size: 16 residues. V gave up 2 bases and J gave up 7 bases; unmatched junction bases: 7. CDR3 residues: CASSQPQGAQNSPLHF. CDR3 nucleotides: TGCGCCAGCAGTCAACCCCAGGGGGCCCAGAATTCACCCCTCCACTTT.

The chain employs TRBV7-2 and TRBJ2-3; 14 bases match TRBD2. Germline V CDR1 and CDR2: SGHTA, FQGNSA. The CDR3 runs 16 residues. V lost 5 bases, J lost 6 bases, and 7 bases stayed unmatched. The CDR3 DNA reads as TGTGCCAGCAGCGCCCGACTAGCGGGGGGGGGCGATACGCAGTATTTT. It yields the protein CASSARLAGGGDTQYF.

This chain links TRBV10-3 with TRBJ2-1, with 8 nucleotides matching TRBD2. J gave up 4 bases and V 4 bases, and 6 bases lay outside the gene matches. Germline loops: CDR1 ENHRY, CDR2 SYGVKD. The CDR3 sequence is 15 residues long. The CDR3 protein is CAISVLSGDYNEQFF. The CDR3, as DNA: TGTGCCATCAGTGTTCTTAGCGGGGATTACAATGAGCAGTTCTTC.

V gene TRBV2 combines with J gene TRBJ1-5; the match to TRBD1 covers 8 bases. The CDR3 is 15 residues long. Losses at the gene ends were 7 bases for V and 1 base for J; bases not matched to a gene: 6. Germline values: CDR1 SNHLY, CDR2 FYNNEI. CDR3 protein: CASTLRTGSNQPQHF. The CDR3 coding sequence is TGTGCCAGCACCCTTAGGACAGGGAGCAATCAGCCCCAGCATTTT.

This chain joins TRBV21-1 and TRBJ1-1. TRBV21-1 is an annotated pseudogene. The CDR3 runs 23 residues. The CDR3 DNA reads as TGTGCCAGCAGCTCTAAGTATGGGGCAGAAACCGATTTGGGGGGAAGAATGAACACTGAAGCTTTCTTT. Amino acids: CASSSKYGAETDLGGRMNTEAFF.

The rearrangement joins TRBV6-4 to TRBJ2-7; TRBD2 agrees at 9 bases. The CDR3 extends over 17 amino acids. Germline-derived CDR1 and CDR2 are MRHNA and SNTAGT. The junction had 9 bases not matched to a gene; V was cut back by 0 bases and J by 3 bases. The CDR3 region is CASSDSRWLAGIYEQYF. The DNA for the CDR3 is TGTGCCAGCAGTGACTCTCGTTGGCTAGCGGGGATCTACGAGCAGTACTTC.

The V gene is TRBV6-1, the J gene TRBJ2-6; possibly TRBD1 for D (6 bases). CDR3 length equals 15 residues. Germline V gives CDR1 MNHNS, CDR2 SASEGT. V was pared by 11 bases and J by 0 bases, with 14 bases between. In DNA form, the CDR3 reads TGTGCCGTGGGGAAAGGGGGCTCTGGGGCCAACGTCCTGACTTTC. Protein: CAVGKGGSGANVLTF.

The chain is built from TRBV19 and TRBJ1-6; TRBD1 might be the D (5 bases). V was pared by 0 bases and J by 8 bases, with 17 bases between. Germline-derived CDR1 and CDR2 are LNHDA and SQIVND (reference sequence). The CDR3 is 17 residues long. The CDR3: CASSIDRAGTLHSPLHF. The CDR3 bases are TGTGCCAGTAGTATAGATCGGGCAGGGACTCTACATTCACCCCTCCACTTT.

With regard to this clone: In the same sample, other DNA sequences code for this CDR3. The CDR3 region has the DNA TGTGCCAGTAGAAGGACGGGGTACAATCAGCCCCAGCATTTT. It yields the protein CASRRTGYNQPQHF. The chain has TRBV19 and TRBJ1-5; no clear D gene. V lost 6 bases and J lost 3, with 12 bases in between. The CDR3 runs 14 residues. Germline V lookup: CDR1 LNHDA, CDR2 SQIVND (reference sequence).

The J gene is TRBJ1-5, the V gene TRBV9; maybe TRBD1 (6 bases). From germline, CDR1 is SGDLS and CDR2 YYNGEE. The CDR3 contains 15 residues. Trimming left V 0 bases short and J 2 bases short, with 9 bases between. CDR3 protein: CASSVDHRGNQPQHF. In nucleotides, the CDR3 is TGTGCCAGCAGCGTAGACCACAGGGGCAATCAGCCCCAGCATTTT. Based on the CDR3 plus reference TRBV9 and TRBJ1-5, the full variable domain is DSGVTQTPKHLITATGQRVTLRCSPRSGDLSVYWYQQSLDQGLQFLIQYYNGEERAKGNILERFSAQQFPDLHSELNLSSLELGDSALYFCASSVDHRGNQPQHFGDGTRLSIL.

The chain couples TRBV9 to TRBJ1-1; 7 bases align to TRBD1. Germline CDR1 SGDLS, CDR2 YYNGEE. V was clipped by 0 bases and J by 4 bases; unmatched bases: 6. The CDR3 totals 15 residues. CDR3 nucleotides: TGTGCCAGCAGCGTAGGATCAGGGGGAGCCACTGAAGCTTTCTTT. It codes for CASSVGSGGATEAFF.

This chain links TRBV7-9 with TRBJ1-5; weak D call: TRBD1 (5 bases). V lost 1 base and J lost 7, with 11 bases in between. Germline-derived CDR1 and CDR2 are SEHNR and FQNEAQ (reference sequence). The length of the CDR3 is 14 residues. The chain's CDR3 is CASSLEGVRQPQHF. DNA of the CDR3: TGTGCCAGCAGCTTAGAAGGGGTACGACAGCCCCAGCATTTT. Using reference TRBV7-9 and TRBJ1-5 for the parts outside the CDR3, the full variable domain is DTGVSQNPRHKITKRGQNVTFRCDPISEHNRLYWYRQTLGQGPEFLTYFQNEAQLEKSRLLSDRFSAERPKGSFSTLEIQRTEQGDSAMYLCASSLEGVRQPQHFGDGTRLSIL.

The V gene is TRBV7-9, the J gene TRBJ2-1, with 9 bases aligning to TRBD1. This CDR3 has 16 residues. The V segment lost 5 bases and the J segment 6 bases; nucleotides outside the gene matches: 11. The germline gives CDR1 SEHNR, CDR2 FQNEAQ (reference sequence). CDR3 sequence: CASSPRSTTGGNEQFF. The CDR3 DNA follows: TGTGCCAGCAGCCCAAGGTCGACGACAGGGGGCAATGAGCAGTTCTTC.

This rearrangement joins TRBV7-6 to TRBJ1-1; TRBD1 matches at 11 bases. After removal of 5 bases from V and 0 bases from J, the junction contained 5 bases not matched to a gene. Germline lookup yields CDR1 SGHVS and CDR2 FNYEAQ. The CDR3 spans 16 residues. The CDR3 is CASSPGDRGVNTEAFF. In nucleotides, the CDR3 is TGTGCCAGCAGCCCAGGGGACAGGGGGGTGAACACTGAAGCTTTCTTT.

This chain links TRBV9 with TRBJ2-7; 10 positions match TRBD2. J was trimmed by 2 bases and V by 3 bases; bases with no gene match: 14. Looked up from germline, CDR1 is SGDLS and CDR2 is YYNGEE. The CDR3 is 18 residues long. CDR3: CASSANRGSAGGTYEQYF. The DNA of the CDR3 is TGTGCCAGCAGCGCAAATAGAGGGTCAGCGGGGGGGACCTACGAGCAGTACTTC.